The rows below give T cell receptor beta chains drawn from one sample of a study of shared clonotypes between healthy human individuals. Using immunoSEQ multiplex PCR, the repertoire was profiled, and TCRdb retains in-frame clones only, with some absent. The data show some 2.1 million clones, about 95% seen once. The specimen was naive CD8+ T cells sorted from blood. These receptors all come from a man younger than 35 in good health. Both conserved end residues are part of each CDR3. A D gene is named only where the DNA matches it firmly.

j_call v_call d_call cdr3_aa cdr3_nt
TRBJ2-5 TRBV10-2 . CASSELQETQYF TGCGCCAGCAGTGAGTTACAAGAGACCCAGTACTTC
TRBJ2-7 TRBV2 TRBD2 CASSEASGASYEQYF TGTGCCAGCAGTGAAGCTAGCGGGGCCTCCTACGAGCAGTACTTC
TRBJ2-1 TRBV7-6 TRBD1 CASSLASSGQSYNEQFF TGTGCCAGCAGCTTAGCTAGCTCGGGACAGTCCTACAATGAGCAGTTCTTC
TRBJ1-4 TRBV6-5 . CASSRTNGFNEELFF TGTGCCAGCAGTCGAACGAACGGATTTAATGAAGAACTGTTTTTT
TRBJ2-5 TRBV5-1 TRBD2 CASSLAFTSGGQETQYF TGCGCCAGCAGCTTGGCCTTCACTAGCGGGGGCCAAGAGACCCAGTACTTC
TRBJ2-7 TRBV6-5 TRBD2 CASSYEAGVTHEQYF TGTGCCAGCAGTTACGAAGCGGGAGTGACGCACGAGCAGTACTTC
TRBJ2-1 TRBV18 TRBD2 CASSPPSGANEQFF TGTGCCAGCTCACCTCCTAGCGGGGCTAATGAGCAGTTCTTC
TRBJ1-1 TRBV7-9 . CASRPSTGVRWDTEAFF TGTGCCAGCAGACCCTCGACGGGGGTTCGTTGGGACACTGAAGCTTTCTTT
TRBJ1-2 TRBV5-1 . CASSLMGMEGYTF TGCGCCAGCAGCTTGATGGGGATGGAGGGCTACACCTTC
TRBJ2-3 TRBV6-1 . CASSEFLDTQYF TGTGCCAGCAGTGAATTCTTGGATACGCAGTATTTT
TRBJ2-3 TRBV27 TRBD1 CASTPWGQSTDTQYF TGTGCCAGCACCCCCTGGGGACAGAGCACAGATACGCAGTATTTT
TRBJ1-4 TRBV6-1 TRBD1 CASSGSGTGNEKLFF TGTGCCAGCAGTGGGTCCGGGACAGGGAATGAAAAACTGTTTTTT
TRBJ2-7 TRBV2 TRBD1 CASSGRDSSYEQYF TGTGCCAGCAGTGGAAGGGACAGCTCCTACGAGCAGTACTTC
TRBJ1-3 TRBV5-1 . CASSLTGSVGNTIYF TGCGCCAGCAGCTTGACAGGGTCAGTCGGAAACACCATATATTTT